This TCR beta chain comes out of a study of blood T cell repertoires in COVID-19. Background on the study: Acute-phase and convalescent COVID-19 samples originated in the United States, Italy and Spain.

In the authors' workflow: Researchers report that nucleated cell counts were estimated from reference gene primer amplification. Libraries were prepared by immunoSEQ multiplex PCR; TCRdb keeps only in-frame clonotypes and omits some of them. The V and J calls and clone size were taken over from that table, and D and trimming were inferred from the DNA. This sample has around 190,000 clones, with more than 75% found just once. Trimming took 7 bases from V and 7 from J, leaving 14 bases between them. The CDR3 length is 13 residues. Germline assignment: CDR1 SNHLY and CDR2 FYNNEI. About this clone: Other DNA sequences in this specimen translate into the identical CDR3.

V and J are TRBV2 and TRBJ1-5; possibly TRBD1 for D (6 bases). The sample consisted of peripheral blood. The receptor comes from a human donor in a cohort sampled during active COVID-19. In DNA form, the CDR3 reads TGTGCCAGCATGGGGGAGGGGGGGCAGCCCCAGCATTTT. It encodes CASMGEGGQPQHF.